Listed below are T cell receptor beta chains from one sample, sequenced in a study of T cells in Graves' hyperthyroidism and ophthalmopathy. TCRdb fed the multiplex PCR reads into MiXCR, producing one record per CDR3 protein. The data contain roughly 750,000 distinct CDR3 sequences, over 15% of them seen just once; the ten biggest clones take up 8.4%. Sequencing input: blood. The receptors were sampled from a man in his late teens or twenties with Graves' hyperthyroidism. Both conserved end residues are part of each CDR3. Each record gives: J gene, D gene, clone size, V gene, CDR3 DNA, CDR3 protein. The D gene is left open where the match is weak. Expanded clones get a size class; other rows say once, few or many, or leave the size out.

>TRBJ2-1|NA|few|TRBV20-1
TGCAGTGCTAGAGTTCCGCCTTGGGTTGGGAGTCCTTCCTACAATGAGCAGTTCTTC
CSARVPPWVGSPSYNEQFF
>TRBJ2-4|NA|few|TRBV11-2
TGTGCCAGCAGCTCCGACAGAACCCTAGCGATTCAGTACTTC
CASSSDRTLAIQYF
>TRBJ1-1|NA|many|TRBV2
TGTGCCAGCAGTGAAGTTGGTGAGGGTGAAGCTTTCTTT
CASSEVGEGEAFF
>TRBJ2-5|NA|NA|TRBV20-1
TGCAGTGCTCATACAGGGGGGCGGGGGAAGACCCAGTACTTC
CSAHTGGRGKTQYF
>TRBJ2-2|NA|few|TRBV27
TGTGCCAGCAGCCGTGGCCGGATCGGGCGGGGCGGGGAGCTGTTTTTT
CASSRGRIGRGGELFF
>TRBJ2-7|NA|NA|TRBV14
TGTGCCAGCAGCCAACCCTCCGGGTACGAGCAGTACTTC
CASSQPSGYEQYF
>TRBJ2-7|NA|NA|TRBV29-1
TGCAGCGCTGGGGCCCAATCAGGCTACGAGCAGTACTTC
CSAGAQSGYEQYF
>TRBJ1-6|TRBD1|NA|TRBV19
TGTGCCAGTACTCGCCGTGACAGGGGATATAATTCACCCCTCCACTTT
CASTRRDRGYNSPLHF
>TRBJ2-5|NA|many|TRBV7-8
TGTGCCAGCAGTCCCCTCGAGGGTTTAACCCAGTACTTC
CASSPLEGLTQYF
>TRBJ2-1|TRBD2|few|TRBV6-2/TRBV6-3
TGTGCCAGCAGTCGCTGGACTAGCGGGAGGGGGAATGAGCAGTTCTTC
CASSRWTSGRGNEQFF
>TRBJ2-1|TRBD1|many|TRBV5-5
TGTGCCAGCAGCCCGGGACAGAACAATGAGCAGTTCTTC
CASSPGQNNEQFF
>TRBJ2-6|NA|few|TRBV2
TGTGCCAGCAGTGAATGGAGCTCTGGGGCCAACGTCCTGACTTTC
CASSEWSSGANVLTF
>TRBJ2-1|NA|many|TRBV15
TGTGCCACAGCGGTCGGGCGGAACTTTTACAATGAGCAGTTCTTC
CATAVGRNFYNEQFF
>TRBJ2-2|NA|NA|TRBV28
TGTGCCAGCAGTACGAATGTCGACGGGGAGCTGTTTTTT
CASSTNVDGELFF
>TRBJ2-1|TRBD2|many|TRBV5-1
TGCGCCAGCTCCAGGGTGGGGGGGGACAATGAGCAGTTCTTC
CASSRVGGDNEQFF
>TRBJ2-7|TRBD1|NA|TRBV27
TGTGCCAGCAGTTCCCACGGGACAGGGTTCTACGAGCAGTACTTC
CASSSHGTGFYEQYF
>TRBJ2-3|NA|NA|TRBV18
TGTGCCAGCTCACCAGTGCGACAGGGCACAGATACGCAGTATTTT
CASSPVRQGTDTQYF
>TRBJ1-2|NA|few|TRBV5-1
TGCGCCAGCAGCTTGGTCGTTTTAGCAACGGACAGCAACTATGGCTACACCTTC
CASSLVVLATDSNYGYTF
>TRBJ1-3|NA|few|TRBV27
TGTGCCAGCAAGGCGGGGTACTCTGGAAACACCATATATTTT
CASKAGYSGNTIYF
>TRBJ1-4|NA|many|TRBV6-1
TGTGCCAGCAGGGACAGAACAACTAATGAAAAACTGTTTTTT
CASRDRTTNEKLFF
>TRBJ1-1|NA|NA|TRBV6-1
TGTGCCAGCAGTTCTACACAGCATGAAGCTTTCTTT
CASSSTQHEAFF
>TRBJ1-5|TRBD1|NA|TRBV7-9
TGTGCCAGCAGCCCCGCCGGGACAGAGGGGCAGCCCCAGCATTTT
CASSPAGTEGQPQHF
>TRBJ2-7|TRBD1|many|TRBV6-2/TRBV6-3
TGTGCCAGCAGTCAACAGGGGAACGGCGAGCAGTACTTC
CASSQQGNGEQYF
>TRBJ2-1|NA|many|TRBV30
TGTGCCTGGAGTCCCGGGACTGGACAGAATGAGCAGTTCTTC
CAWSPGTGQNEQFF
>TRBJ2-1|NA|few|TRBV6-5
TGTGCCAGCAGTTACTCGGGTCGGTGGTTCTTC
CASSYSGRWFF
>TRBJ2-7|TRBD1|few|TRBV19
TGTGCCAGTAGTAAGGGACAGGGGCTCTCCTACGAGCAGTACTTC
CASSKGQGLSYEQYF
>TRBJ1-2|NA|many|TRBV20-1
TGCAGTGCCCCGGATTATGGCTACACCTTC
CSAPDYGYTF
>TRBJ2-3|TRBD2|NA|TRBV7-8
TGTGCCAGCAGATCTGGACTAGCGGATACAGATACGCAGTATTTT
CASRSGLADTDTQYF
>TRBJ2-5|NA|many|TRBV12-3/TRBV12-4
TGTGCCAGCACCTACGCGATGGGGGAGACCCAGTACTTC
CASTYAMGETQYF
>TRBJ2-1|NA|few|TRBV6-1
TGTGCCAGCAGAAGCAATTGGGATGAGCAGTTCTTC
CASRSNWDEQFF
>TRBJ2-3|NA|NA|TRBV7-2
TGTGCCAGCAGCTTAGTTTGGGAGACAGACACAGATACGCAGTATTTT
CASSLVWETDTDTQYF
>TRBJ1-5|NA|few|TRBV7-8
TGTGCCAGCAGCTTCTCGACGGCATATAGCAATCAGCCCCAGCATTTT
CASSFSTAYSNQPQHF
>TRBJ2-5|TRBD1|few|TRBV2
TGTGCCAGCAGTGAAGGGCAGGGGGTGGTTGAGACCCAGTACTTC
CASSEGQGVVETQYF
>TRBJ2-7|NA|few|TRBV19
TGTGCCAGTACCCCGGGCGGACCGTCCTACGAGCAGTACTTC
CASTPGGPSYEQYF
>TRBJ2-7|TRBD2|NA|TRBV7-9
TGTGCCAGCACGATGAGGACTAGCGGAACCTACGAGCAGTACTTC
CASTMRTSGTYEQYF
>TRBJ2-4|TRBD2|few|TRBV28
TGTGCCAGCAGTGCACTAGCGGTCCCAAACATTCAGTACTTC
CASSALAVPNIQYF
>TRBJ2-3|NA|NA|TRBV19
TGTGCCAGTAGTATAGTTGGAGGGGTGGCGGATACGCAGTATTTT
CASSIVGGVADTQYF